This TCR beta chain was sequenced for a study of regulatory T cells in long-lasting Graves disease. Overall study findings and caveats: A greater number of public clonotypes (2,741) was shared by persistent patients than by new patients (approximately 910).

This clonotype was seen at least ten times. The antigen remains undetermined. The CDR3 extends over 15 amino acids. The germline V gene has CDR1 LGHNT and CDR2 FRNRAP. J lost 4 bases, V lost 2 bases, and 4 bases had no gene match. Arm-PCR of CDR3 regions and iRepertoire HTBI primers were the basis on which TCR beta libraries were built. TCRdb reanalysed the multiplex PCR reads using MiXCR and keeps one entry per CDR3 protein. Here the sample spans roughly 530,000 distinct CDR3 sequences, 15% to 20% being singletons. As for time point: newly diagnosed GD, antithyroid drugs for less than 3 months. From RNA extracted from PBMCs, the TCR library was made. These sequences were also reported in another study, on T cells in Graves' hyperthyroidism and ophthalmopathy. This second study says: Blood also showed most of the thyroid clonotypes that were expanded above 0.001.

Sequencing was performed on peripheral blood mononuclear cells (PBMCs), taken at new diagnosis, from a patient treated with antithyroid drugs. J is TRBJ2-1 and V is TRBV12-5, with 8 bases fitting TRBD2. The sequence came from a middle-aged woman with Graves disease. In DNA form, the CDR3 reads TGTGCTAGTGGTTTGAAGGGGACTAGATACAATGAGCAGTTCTTC. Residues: CASGLKGTRYNEQFF.